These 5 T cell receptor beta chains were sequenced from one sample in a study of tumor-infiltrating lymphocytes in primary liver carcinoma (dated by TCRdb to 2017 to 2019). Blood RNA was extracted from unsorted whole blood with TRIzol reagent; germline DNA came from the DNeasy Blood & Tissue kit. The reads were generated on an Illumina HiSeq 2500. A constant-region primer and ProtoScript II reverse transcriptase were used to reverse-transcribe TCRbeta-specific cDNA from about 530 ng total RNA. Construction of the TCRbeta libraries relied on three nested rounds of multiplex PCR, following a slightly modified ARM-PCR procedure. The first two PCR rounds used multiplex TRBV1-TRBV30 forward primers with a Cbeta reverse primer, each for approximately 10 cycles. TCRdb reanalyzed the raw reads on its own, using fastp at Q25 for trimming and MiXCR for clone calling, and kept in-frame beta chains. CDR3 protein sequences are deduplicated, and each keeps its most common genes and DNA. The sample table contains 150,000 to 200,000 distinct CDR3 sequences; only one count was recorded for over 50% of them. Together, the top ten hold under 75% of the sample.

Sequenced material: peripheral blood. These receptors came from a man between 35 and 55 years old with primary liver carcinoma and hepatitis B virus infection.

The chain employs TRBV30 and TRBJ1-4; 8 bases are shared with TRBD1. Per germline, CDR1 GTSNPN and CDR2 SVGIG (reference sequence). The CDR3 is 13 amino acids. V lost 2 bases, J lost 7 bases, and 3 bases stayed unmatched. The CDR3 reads CAWSRQGTEKLFF. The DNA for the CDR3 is TGTGCCTGGAGTCGACAGGGGACTGAAAAACTGTTTTTT.

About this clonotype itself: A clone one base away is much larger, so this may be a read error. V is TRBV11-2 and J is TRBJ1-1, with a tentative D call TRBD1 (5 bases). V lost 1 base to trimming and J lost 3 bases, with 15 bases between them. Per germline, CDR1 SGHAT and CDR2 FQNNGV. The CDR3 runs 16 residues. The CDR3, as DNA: TGTGCCAGCAGCTTAGGGATCGGGACGCTGTACACTGAAGCTTTCTTT. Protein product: CASSLGIGTLYTEAFF.

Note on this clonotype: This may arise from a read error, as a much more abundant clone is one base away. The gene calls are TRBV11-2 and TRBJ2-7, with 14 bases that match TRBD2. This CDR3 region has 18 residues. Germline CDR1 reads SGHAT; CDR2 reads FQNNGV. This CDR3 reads CAISRGLAGGNLPYEQYF. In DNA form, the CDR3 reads TGTGCCATCAGCCGTGGACTAGCGGGAGGTAATCTTCCCTACGAGCAGTACTTC.

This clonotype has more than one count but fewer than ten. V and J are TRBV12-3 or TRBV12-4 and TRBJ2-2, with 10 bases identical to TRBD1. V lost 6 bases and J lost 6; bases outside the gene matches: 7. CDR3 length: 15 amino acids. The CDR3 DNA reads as TGTGCCAGCAGCCTCACGACAGGGGGCCCCGGGGAGCTGTTTTTT. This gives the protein CASSLTTGGPGELFF.

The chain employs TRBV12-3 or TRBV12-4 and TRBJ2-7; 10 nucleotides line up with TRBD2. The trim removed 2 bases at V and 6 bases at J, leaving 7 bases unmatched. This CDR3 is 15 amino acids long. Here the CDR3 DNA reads TGTGCCAGCAGTTTAAGGACTAGCGGAGTGGGCGAGCAGTACTTC. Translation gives CASSLRTSGVGEQYF.